This T cell receptor (beta chain) was recovered during a study of blood T cell repertoires in COVID-19. Study as a whole: Specimens from acute and convalescent COVID-19 originated in the United States, Italy and Spain. Sources were T cells, B-cell-depleted T cells, or PBMCs; the material itself was cDNA or gDNA.

The germline V gene encodes CDR1 SGHRS and CDR2 YFSETQ. V lost 3 bases, J lost 5 bases, and 5 bases stayed unmatched. The CDR3 consists of 14 residues. Measured with immunoSEQ multiplex PCR; TCRdb has only the in-frame clones, and not every one. Of a few hundred thousand clones in the sample, more than 75% are singletons; the top ten hold 1%. Material: peripheral blood. V and J are TRBV5-1 and TRBJ2-3, with 8 bases identical to TRBD1. The sequence derives from a man between 45 and 60 years old with active or convalescent COVID-19. The CDR3 region is CASSSQGGEDTQYF. The CDR3 DNA follows: TGCGCCAGCAGCTCACAGGGGGGAGAAGATACGCAGTATTTT. Filled out from reference TRBV5-1 and TRBJ2-3, the complete variable domain reads KAGVTQTPRYLIKTRGQQVTLSCSPISGHRSVSWYQQTPGQGLQFLFEYFSETQRNKGNFPGRFSGRQFSNSRSEMNVSTLELGDSALYLCASSSQGGEDTQYFGPGTRLTVL.